These 31 T cell receptor beta chains were sequenced from one sample in a study of T-cell reconstitution after alpha-beta-depleted transplantation in children. Unique molecular identifiers were built into the TCRbeta library. Via MiXCR, TCRdb re-called the PCR reads, giving one row per CDR3 protein. The data contain about 340,000 distinct CDR3 sequences, 15% to 20% of them singletons. Material: PBMCs, mostly from graft donor cells, obtained 360 days after TCRalphabeta/CD19-depleted stem cell transplant. Receptors originate from a male patient between 2 and 9 years old who had a stem cell transplant for acute lymphoblastic leukemia, so the T cells may come from the graft donor.

This clonotype was counted many times. The J gene is TRBJ1-4, the V gene TRBV11-2; possibly TRBD1 for D (6 bases). The CDR3 is 16 amino acids. Per the germline V gene, CDR1 is SGHAT and CDR2 is FQNNGV. V was cut by 1 base and J by 2 bases, with 11 bases left in between. As DNA, the CDR3 is TGTGCCAGCAGCTTAGTTTCGGGGGCGACTAATGAAAAACTGTTTTTT. Translated: CASSLVSGATNEKLFF.

The V call is TRBV28, the J call TRBJ2-5, with D possibly being TRBD2 (5 bases). The CDR3 totals 19 residues. The V end was cut by 2 bases, the J end by 1 base, with 23 bases between. Germline assignment: CDR1 MDHEN and CDR2 SYDVKM. CDR3 region: CASSLNVRDPGKTQETQYF. CDR3 in DNA: TGTGCCAGCAGTTTAAACGTCCGTGACCCCGGGAAGACCCAAGAGACCCAGTACTTC.

The table lists this clonotype with many counts. Here the CDR3 DNA reads TGCGCCAGCGGACAACAGGGGGGAGAGACCCAGTACTTC. This encodes CASGQQGGETQYF. This chain joins TRBV5-1 and TRBJ2-5, with 8 bases lining up with TRBD1. With V trimmed by 7 bases and J by 4 bases, 6 bases remained unmatched. Per the germline V gene, CDR1 is SGHRS and CDR2 is YFSETQ. CDR3 length equals 13 residues.

This clonotype was observed a few times. J is TRBJ2-1 and V is TRBV24-1; 7 positions match TRBD2. With 4 bases clipped from V and 8 bases from J, the junction kept 19 bases outside the gene matches. CDR3 length equals 18 residues. The germline gives CDR1 KGHDR, CDR2 SFDVKD. DNA of the CDR3: TGTGCCACCAGTGACCTCTCAAGGAACGGGGGAGGGGTCCATGAGCAGTTCTTC. It encodes CATSDLSRNGGGVHEQFF.

The chain employs TRBV12-3 or TRBV12-4 and TRBJ2-5; D unclear. This CDR3 contains 14 residues. The V gene lost 3 bases and the J gene lost 2 bases, with 10 bases spanning the gap. CDR3 nucleotide sequence: TGTGCCAGCAGTTTCGATAGGATACAAGAGACCCAGTACTTC. Translation: CASSFDRIQETQYF.

The chain is built from TRBV6-6 and TRBJ2-3; 8 bases line up with TRBD2. V was pared by 9 bases and J by 4 bases, with 3 bases of the junction left unmatched. Germline CDR1 and CDR2: MNHNY and SVGAGI (reference sequence). The CDR3 is made up of 12 amino acids. The CDR3 reads CASGTSPDTQYF. The CDR3 DNA reads TGTGCCAGTGGGACTAGTCCAGATACGCAGTATTTT.

This clonotype showed up just a few times. The chain couples TRBV25-1 to TRBJ2-7, with D possibly matching TRBD2 (6 bases). The CDR3 length is 18 residues. CDR1 is MGHDK and CDR2 is SYGVNS in the germline V gene. Between the trimmed V and J ends, which lost 3 bases and 0 bases, there was a span of 21 bases. CDR3 sequence: CASSDGLGRTPSSYEQYF. In DNA, the CDR3 is TGTGCCAGCAGTGACGGCCTGGGGAGGACCCCTAGCTCCTACGAGCAGTACTTC.

The genes are TRBV30 and TRBJ2-4; D could derive from TRBD1 or TRBD2 (5 bases each). With 3 bases removed from V and 2 bases from J, the gap between germline ends came to 11 bases. CDR3 length equals 14 residues. CDR1 is GTSNPN and CDR2 is SVGIG in the germline V gene (reference sequence). Here the CDR3 reads CAWSQPGPKNIQYF. The CDR3 DNA follows: TGTGCCTGGAGCCAACCGGGACCCAAAAACATTCAGTACTTC. The whole variable domain, remainder taken from reference TRBV30 and TRBJ2-4, is SQTIHQWPATLVQPVGSPLSLECTVEGTSNPNLYWYRQAAGRGLQLLFYSVGIGQISSEVPQNLSASRPQDRQFILSSKKLLLSDSGFYLCAWSQPGPKNIQYFGAGTRLSVL.

This clonotype was observed a few times. This chain uses TRBV6-5 with TRBJ1-5; TRBD1 might be the D (5 bases). The germline V gene has CDR1 MNHEY and CDR2 SVGAGI. Trimming left V 2 bases short and J 9 bases short, with 14 bases between. The CDR3 contains 14 residues. DNA for the CDR3: TGTGCCAGCAGTTACGGGCGGGGGATTGGGCCCCAGCATTTT. It codes for CASSYGRGIGPQHF.

J is TRBJ2-2 and V is TRBV19; 11 positions match TRBD2. This CDR3 is built from 15 residues. CDR1 is LNHDA and CDR2 is SQIVND in the germline V gene (reference sequence). V gave up 6 bases and J gave up 6 bases; unmatched junction bases: 6. The CDR3 region has the DNA TGTGCCAGTAGCTTCACTAGCGGGAGTGCCGGGGAGCTGTTTTTT. Translating gives CASSFTSGSAGELFF.

The chain is built from TRBV4-3 and TRBJ2-7, with TRBD2 matching over 7 bases. The V gene end was trimmed by 0 bases and the J gene end by 3 bases; junction bases not matched to a gene: 11. Germline V gene data show CDR1 as LGHNA and CDR2 as YSLEER. There are 17 residues in the CDR3. As DNA, the CDR3 is TGCGCCAGCAGCCAAGATCCTGCCGGGGGAGGGGTCTACGAGCAGTACTTC. Its translation: CASSQDPAGGGVYEQYF.

This clonotype was seen a handful of times. This CDR3 is CSARREGPDTQYF. Written as DNA, the CDR3 is TGCAGTGCTCGACGGGAGGGGCCAGATACGCAGTATTTT. The J gene is TRBJ2-3, the V gene TRBV20-1, with TRBD2 matching 8 bases. CDR1 and CDR2 (germline): DFQATT, SNEGSKA (reference sequence). CDR3 length: 13 residues. V gave up 5 bases and J gave up 4 bases; unmatched junction bases: 5.

This chain connects TRBV11-1 to TRBJ2-2; TRBD1 matches at 10 bases. This CDR3 is built from 17 residues. Looked up from germline, CDR1 is SGHAT and CDR2 is FQDESV (reference sequence). V lost 2 bases, J lost 5 bases, and 8 bases stayed unmatched. CDR3 residues: CASSLRYRDRGTGELFF. The CDR3 region has the DNA TGTGCCAGCAGCTTACGATACCGGGACAGGGGAACCGGGGAGCTGTTTTTT.

The chain recombines TRBV7-9 with TRBJ1-1, with D possibly being TRBD1 (5 bases). V was trimmed by 0 bases and J by 5 bases, leaving 16 bases between them. The CDR3 sequence is 16 residues long. From germline, CDR1 is SEHNR and CDR2 FQNEAQ (reference sequence). The CDR3 DNA reads TGTGCCAGCAGCTTAGCGATCGGGGGATCGGGGACTGAAGCTTTCTTT. This translates into CASSLAIGGSGTEAFF.

There are a few counts of this clonotype. The chain joins TRBV7-6 to TRBJ2-7; D may be TRBD1 or TRBD2 (5 bases each). Germline-derived CDR1 and CDR2 are SGHVS and FNYEAQ. There are 15 residues in the CDR3. Trimming removed 1 base from V and 7 bases from J, with 17 bases in between. CDR3 sequence reads: CASSLEGDSRTEQYF. The CDR3 DNA sequence: TGTGCCAGCAGCTTAGAGGGAGACAGTCGCACAGAGCAGTACTTC.

This clonotype appeared a few times. V gene TRBV7-9 combines with J gene TRBJ2-1; a possible D gene is TRBD2 (6 bases). The CDR3 has 15 residues. From germline, CDR1 is SEHNR and CDR2 FQNEAQ (reference sequence). Trimming removed 2 bases at V and 8 bases at J, with 16 bases between. DNA for the CDR3: TGTGCCAGCAGCTTACGAGCGGGTGGGTTTCATGAGCAGTTCTTC. Translating gives CASSLRAGGFHEQFF.

This clonotype was detected a few times. The chain employs TRBV4-3 and TRBJ2-4; TRBD1 matches 9 bases. Unmatched junction bases numbered 9, after V lost 0 bases and J lost 6 bases. CDR1 and CDR2 from the germline V gene are LGHNA and YSLEER. This CDR3 is 17 amino acids long. DNA for the CDR3: TGCGCCAGCAGCCAAGATCGAGGGACAGGGCTTAGAAACATTCAGTACTTC. It specifies CASSQDRGTGLRNIQYF.

The V call is TRBV5-1, the J call TRBJ1-2; D is undetermined. V was pared by 3 bases and J by 4 bases, with 13 bases between. The CDR3 totals 14 residues. Germline-derived CDR1 and CDR2 are SGHRS and YFSETQ. CDR3 protein: CASSSVFPLYGYTF. DNA of the CDR3: TGCGCCAGCAGCTCTGTGTTCCCCCTCTATGGCTACACCTTC.

The chain links TRBV29-1 to TRBJ2-3; 8 bases agree with TRBD2. The CDR3 has 14 residues. Germline values: CDR1 SQVTM, CDR2 ANQGSEA. J gave up 2 bases and V 6 bases, and 7 bases lay outside the gene matches. The CDR3 here is CSVALTSVTDTQYF. The DNA of the CDR3 is TGCAGCGTCGCCCTGACTAGCGTCACAGATACGCAGTATTTT.

The chain joins TRBV27 to TRBJ2-7; 9 bases align to TRBD1. The CDR3 is 14 amino acids. V lost 6 bases, J lost 3 bases, and 6 bases stayed unmatched. Germline CDR1 is MNHEY and CDR2 is SMNVEV (reference sequence). CDR3 sequence (DNA): TGTGCCAGCAGACCCGGGACAGGGAACTACGAGCAGTACTTC. This codes for CASRPGTGNYEQYF.

V and J are TRBV11-1 and TRBJ2-6; 9 bases match TRBD1. Per the germline V gene, CDR1 is SGHAT and CDR2 is FQDESV (reference sequence). The CDR3 has 18 residues. The trim removed 1 base at V and 0 bases at J, leaving 4 bases unmatched. CDR3 in amino acids: CASSLGGQGFSGANVLTF. The CDR3 DNA sequence: TGTGCCAGCAGCTTAGGGGGACAGGGTTTCTCTGGGGCCAACGTCCTGACTTTC.

For this clonotype: One end of the junction is discordant with germline, which a read error may explain. The J gene is TRBJ2-1, the V gene TRBV24-1; D is uncertain. CDR1 KGHDR and CDR2 SFDVKD come from the germline V gene. The CDR3 consists of 11 residues. The CDR3 DNA is TGTGCCACCAGTGATTACACTGAGCAGTTCTTC. This codes for CATSDYTEQFF.

This clonotype was observed a handful of times. The chain links TRBV5-1 to TRBJ2-2; 10 bases map to TRBD2. The CDR3 length is 19 residues. V lost 0 bases to trimming and J lost 0 bases; unmatched junction nucleotides: 8. Germline-derived CDR1 and CDR2 are SGHRS and YFSETQ. The CDR3 region is CASSLGSGLANANTGELFF. CDR3 DNA sequence: TGCGCCAGCAGCTTGGGATCGGGACTAGCGAACGCGAACACCGGGGAGCTGTTTTTT.

This clonotype was picked up a small number of times. The chain is built from TRBV6-5 and TRBJ1-1, with 9 nucleotides matching TRBD1. Germline-derived CDR1 and CDR2 are MNHEY and SVGAGI. The CDR3 extends over 16 amino acids. Trimming took 5 bases from V and 4 from J; bases not matched to a gene: 11. The DNA of the CDR3 is TGTGCCAGCAGTCACGGACAGGGGTCGGGCCTCACTGAAGCTTTCTTT. Its protein product is CASSHGQGSGLTEAFF.

The chain has TRBV7-2 and TRBJ2-3; TRBD2 is a possible D gene (6 bases). Germline V gene sequence: CDR1 SGHTA, CDR2 FQGNSA. The CDR3 is made up of 15 amino acids. V was shortened by 4 bases and J by 2 bases, with 13 bases between the two germline ends. In nucleotides, the CDR3 is TGTGCCAGCAGCTCTCGAGCGGGCCACACAGATACGCAGTATTTT. Its protein product is CASSSRAGHTDTQYF.

The CDR3 DNA reads as TGTGCCAGCAGCCAGGACAAAAGCGGGAGAGGTCGGGATACGCAGTATTTT. This codes for CASSQDKSGRGRDTQYF. The chain combines TRBV4-2 with TRBJ2-3; 8 bases map to TRBD2. Germline CDR1 reads LGHNA; CDR2 reads YNFKEQ. The V gene end was trimmed by 3 bases and the J gene end by 6 bases; junction bases not matched to a gene: 14. The CDR3 covers 17 residues.

V usage is TRBV27 and J usage is TRBJ2-3; 10 nucleotides align to TRBD2. The CDR3 runs to 14 residues. Trimming at V came to 4 bases and at J to 4 bases, leaving 2 bases not matched to a gene. Germline CDR1 reads MNHEY; CDR2 reads SMNVEV (reference sequence). The CDR3 nucleotides read TGTGCCAGCAGTTACGGACTAGCGGCAGATACGCAGTATTTT. Amino acid sequence: CASSYGLAADTQYF.

This clonotype was detected only a few times. The chain couples TRBV20-1 to TRBJ2-1, with no clear D. CDR3 length: 13 residues. The V end was cut by 0 bases, the J end by 7 bases, with 10 bases between. Germline assignment: CDR1 DFQATT and CDR2 SNEGSKA (reference sequence). CDR3 nucleotides: TGCAGTGCTAGAGATACGGCAGTAAATGAGCAGTTCTTC. This translates into CSARDTAVNEQFF.

J is TRBJ2-3 and V is TRBV7-2; the match to TRBD2 covers 14 bases. V lost 5 bases to trimming and J lost 7 bases; unmatched junction nucleotides: 8. The CDR3 runs to 16 residues. The germline V gene encodes CDR1 SGHTA and CDR2 FQGNSA. CDR3 amino acids: CASSPTSGRAWNTQYF. Here the CDR3 DNA reads TGTGCCAGCAGCCCGACTAGCGGGAGGGCCTGGAATACGCAGTATTTT. The whole variable domain, filled in from reference TRBV7-2 and TRBJ2-3, reads GAGVSQSPSNKVTEKGKDVELRCDPISGHTALYWYRQSLGQGLEFLIYFQGNSAPDKSGLPSDRFSAERTGGSVSTLTIQRTQQEDSAVYLCASSPTSGRAWNTQYFGPGTRLTVL.

J is TRBJ1-1 and V is TRBV28, with no clear D. Deletions cut 0 bases from V and 2 bases from J, with 7 bases between. Germline CDR1 and CDR2: MDHEN and SYDVKM. The CDR3 has 14 amino acids. The CDR3 region has the DNA TGTGCCAGCAGTTTATGGGAGGTTAACACTGAAGCTTTCTTT. This sequence encodes CASSLWEVNTEAFF.

This clonotype was counted many times. V and J are TRBV20-1 and TRBJ2-3; 12 bases align to TRBD2. CDR3 length: 17 amino acids. Germline V gives CDR1 DFQATT, CDR2 SNEGSKA (reference sequence). The V segment lost 3 bases and the J segment 5 bases; nucleotides outside the gene matches: 12. CDR3 amino acids: CSASNSLAGGRGDTQYF. For the CDR3, the DNA is TGCAGTGCTAGTAATAGTCTAGCGGGAGGGCGCGGAGATACGCAGTATTTT.